The 8 T cell receptor beta chains in this list originate from one sample, sequenced in a study of Tregs in tolerant kidney transplant recipients. Related graft donors supplied nonmyeloablative bone marrow transplants, and mixed chimerism was transient. The repertoire was sequenced with immunoSEQ multiplex PCR; TCRdb's copy has only in-frame clones and lacks some. The sample includes more than 70,000 clones, about 91% of them seen just once. This sample comprised CD4+ T cells from blood (PBMCs), obtained 24 months after the transplant. The source is a human patient who received a combined kidney and bone marrow transplant. Some of these T cells may belong to the graft donor.

The chain has TRBV28 and TRBJ2-3; 9 positions match TRBD1. The CDR3 runs to 16 residues. Germline CDR1 reads MDHEN; CDR2 reads SYDVKM. Trimming at V came to 6 bases and at J to 6 bases, leaving 13 bases not matched to a gene. CDR3 loop: CASSQQKQGAHDTQYF. The CDR3 region has the DNA TGTGCCAGCAGCCAACAGAAACAGGGGGCGCATGATACGCAGTATTTT. The entire variable domain, with the rest obtained from reference TRBV28 and TRBJ2-3, is as follows: DVKVTQSSRYLVKRTGEKVFLECVQDMDHENMFWYRQDPGLGLRLIYFSYDVKMKEKGDIPEGYSVSREKKERFSLILESASTNQTSMYLCASSQQKQGAHDTQYFGPGTRLTVL.

The chain links TRBV30 to TRBJ1-1; a possible D gene is TRBD1 (5 bases). The germline V gene encodes CDR1 GTSNPN and CDR2 SVGIG (reference sequence). The CDR3 contains 13 residues. Trimming stripped 3 bases from V and 0 bases from J, with 8 bases between. CDR3 in amino acids: CAWSGGMNTEAFF. DNA of the CDR3: TGTGCCTGGAGCGGGGGGATGAACACTGAAGCTTTCTTT.

In its sample, this clone was seen a few times. The chain couples TRBV2 to TRBJ1-3, with D perhaps TRBD1 (5 bases). The V gene's germline CDR1 is SNHLY and CDR2 FYNNEI. The CDR3 loop spans 14 amino acids. The germline V and J ends were trimmed by 6 bases and 5 bases, with 14 bases remaining between them. The CDR3 coding sequence is TGTGCCAGCAGCGCTTGGGACTTTAGAAACACCATATATTTT. Translating gives CASSAWDFRNTIYF.

A single count supports this clone. The chain uses TRBV29-1 and TRBJ2-2; tentatively, D is TRBD2 (5 bases). The CDR3 has 13 residues. Trimming stripped 7 bases from V and 0 bases from J, with 9 bases between. Germline V gene sequence: CDR1 SQVTM, CDR2 ANQGSEA. This chain's CDR3 is CSADGANTGELFF. Here the CDR3 DNA reads TGCAGCGCTGACGGGGCGAACACCGGGGAGCTGTTTTTT.

Only one count was recorded for this clone. The chain links TRBV7-6 to TRBJ2-3; no reliable D call. The CDR3 extends over 15 amino acids. CDR1 and CDR2 (germline): SGHVS, FNYEAQ. Deletions cut 5 bases from V and 4 bases from J, with 16 bases between. The CDR3, as DNA: TGTGCCAGCAGCAAAACGTCCGGTGGTGCAGATACGCAGTATTTT. This codes for CASSKTSGGADTQYF.

This chain connects TRBV12-5 to TRBJ2-3; a weak D match, TRBD2 (7 bases). Per germline, CDR1 LGHNT and CDR2 FRNRAP. This CDR3 comprises 13 residues. V was cut by 6 bases and J by 5 bases, with 12 bases left in between. CDR3 in DNA: TGTGCTAGTGGCCGGGGGGCAATAGATACGCAGTATTTT. Its translation: CASGRGAIDTQYF.

The CDR3 nucleotides are TGTGCCAGCAGCCTAGGGACAGGGGTTTCAGAGACCCAGTACTTC. Translation gives CASSLGTGVSETQYF. The chain is built from TRBV7-9 and TRBJ2-5, with 10 bases fitting TRBD1. The CDR3 consists of 15 residues. Germline values: CDR1 SEHNR, CDR2 FQNEAQ (reference sequence). The V and J ends lost 5 bases and 4 bases, in that order; junction bases with no gene match: 7.

The rearrangement uses TRBV5-1 and TRBJ2-1; TRBD1 matches 8 bases. Germline lookup yields CDR1 SGHRS and CDR2 YFSETQ. V was pared by 4 bases and J by 5 bases, with 8 bases of the junction left unmatched. The CDR3 covers 15 residues. The CDR3 sequence: CASSRGTGLNNEQFF. The CDR3 DNA reads as TGCGCCAGCAGCCGAGGGACAGGACTTAACAATGAGCAGTTCTTC. The full variable domain, in which reference TRBV5-1 and TRBJ2-1 provide the parts outside the CDR3, is KAGVTQTPRYLIKTRGQQVTLSCSPISGHRSVSWYQQTPGQGLQFLFEYFSETQRNKGNFPGRFSGRQFSNSRSEMNVSTLELGDSALYLCASSRGTGLNNEQFFGPGTRLTVL.